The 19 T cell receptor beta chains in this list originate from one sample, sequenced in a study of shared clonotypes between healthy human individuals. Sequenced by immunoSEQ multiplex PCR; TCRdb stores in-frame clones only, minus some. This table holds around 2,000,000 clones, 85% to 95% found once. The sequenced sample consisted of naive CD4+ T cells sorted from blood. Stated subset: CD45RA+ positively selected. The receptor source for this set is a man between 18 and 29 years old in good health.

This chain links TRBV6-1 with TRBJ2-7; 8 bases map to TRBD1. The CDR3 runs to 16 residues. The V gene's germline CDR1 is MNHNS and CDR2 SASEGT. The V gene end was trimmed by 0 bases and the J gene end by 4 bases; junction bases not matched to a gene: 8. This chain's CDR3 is CASSEAARGRPYEQYF. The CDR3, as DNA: TGTGCCAGCAGTGAAGCCGCCAGGGGGCGCCCGTACGAGCAGTACTTC.

The CDR3 DNA sequence: TGTGCCAGCAGCCTGGCACAAGGACAGGCAGGCTCACCCCTCCACTTT. Its translation: CASSLAQGQAGSPLHF. This rearrangement joins TRBV5-5 to TRBJ1-6; 7 bases line up with TRBD1. From germline, CDR1 is SGHKS and CDR2 YYEKEE (reference sequence). V shed 4 bases and J 10 bases; nucleotides not matched to a gene: 14. The CDR3 has 16 amino acids.

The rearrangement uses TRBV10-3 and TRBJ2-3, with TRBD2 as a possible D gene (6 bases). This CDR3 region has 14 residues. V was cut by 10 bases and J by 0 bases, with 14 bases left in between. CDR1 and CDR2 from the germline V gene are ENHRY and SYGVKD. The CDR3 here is CATTSGGSTDTQYF. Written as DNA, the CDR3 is TGTGCCACGACAAGTGGGGGGAGCACAGATACGCAGTATTTT.

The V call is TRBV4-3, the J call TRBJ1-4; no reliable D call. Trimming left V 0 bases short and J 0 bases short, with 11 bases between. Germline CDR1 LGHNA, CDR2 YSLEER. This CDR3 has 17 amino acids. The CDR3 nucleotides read TGCGCCAGCAGCCAAGATCCTGCGGGGTCAACTAATGAAAAACTGTTTTTT. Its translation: CASSQDPAGSTNEKLFF.

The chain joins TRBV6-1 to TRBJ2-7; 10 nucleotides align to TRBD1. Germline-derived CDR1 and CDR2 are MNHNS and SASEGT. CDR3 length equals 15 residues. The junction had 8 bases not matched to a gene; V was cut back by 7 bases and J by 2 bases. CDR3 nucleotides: TGTGCCAGCAACGACCGGGACAGGGGAACCTACGAGCAGTACTTC. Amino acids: CASNDRDRGTYEQYF.

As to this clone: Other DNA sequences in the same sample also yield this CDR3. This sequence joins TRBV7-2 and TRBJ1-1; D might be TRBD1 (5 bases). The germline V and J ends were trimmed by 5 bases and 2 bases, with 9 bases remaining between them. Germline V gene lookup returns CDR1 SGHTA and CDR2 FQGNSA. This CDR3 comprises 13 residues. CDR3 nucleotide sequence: TGTGCCAGCAGCCTTCGGACAAACACTGAAGCTTTCTTT. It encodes CASSLRTNTEAFF.

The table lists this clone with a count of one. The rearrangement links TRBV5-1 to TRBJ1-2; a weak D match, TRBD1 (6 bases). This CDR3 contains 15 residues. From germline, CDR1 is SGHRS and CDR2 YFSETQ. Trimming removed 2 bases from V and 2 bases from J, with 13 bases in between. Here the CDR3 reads CASSFSGASNYGYTF. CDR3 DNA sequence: TGCGCCAGCAGCTTTTCAGGGGCATCGAACTATGGCTACACCTTC.

The CDR3 protein is CASSLGGRGRLGYTF. The CDR3 DNA is TGTGCCAGCAGCTTAGGGGGCAGGGGAAGACTCGGCTACACCTTC. This rearrangement joins TRBV13 to TRBJ1-2; a weak D match, TRBD1 (6 bases). CDR1 and CDR2 (germline): PRHDT, FYEKMQ (reference sequence). The length of the CDR3 is 15 residues. V was pared by 0 bases and J by 8 bases, with 16 bases between.

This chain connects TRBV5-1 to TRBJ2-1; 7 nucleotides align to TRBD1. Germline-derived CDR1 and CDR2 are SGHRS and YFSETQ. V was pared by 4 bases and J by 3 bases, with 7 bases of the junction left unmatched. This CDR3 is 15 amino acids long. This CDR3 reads CASSPAGTDYNEQFF. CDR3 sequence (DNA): TGCGCCAGCAGCCCAGCCGGGACAGACTACAATGAGCAGTTCTTC.

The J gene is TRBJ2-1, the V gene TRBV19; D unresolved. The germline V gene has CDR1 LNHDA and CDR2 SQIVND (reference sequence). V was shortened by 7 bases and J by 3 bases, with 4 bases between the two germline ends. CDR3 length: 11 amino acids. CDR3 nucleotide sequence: TGTGCCAGTAAATACTACAATGAGCAGTTCTTC. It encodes CASKYYNEQFF.

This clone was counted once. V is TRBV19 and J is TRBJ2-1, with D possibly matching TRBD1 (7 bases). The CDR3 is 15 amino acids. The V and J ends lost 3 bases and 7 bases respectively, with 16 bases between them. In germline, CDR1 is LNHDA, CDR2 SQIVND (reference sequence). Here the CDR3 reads CASSIGAQGRNEQFF. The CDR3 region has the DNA TGTGCCAGTAGTATCGGGGCACAGGGGAGGAATGAGCAGTTCTTC.

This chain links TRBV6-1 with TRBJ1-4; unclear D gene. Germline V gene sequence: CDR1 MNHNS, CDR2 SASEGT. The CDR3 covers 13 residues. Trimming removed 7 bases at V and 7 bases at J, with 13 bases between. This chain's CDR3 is CASTLVHFEKLFF. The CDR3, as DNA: TGTGCCAGCACCCTCGTACACTTTGAAAAACTGTTTTTT.

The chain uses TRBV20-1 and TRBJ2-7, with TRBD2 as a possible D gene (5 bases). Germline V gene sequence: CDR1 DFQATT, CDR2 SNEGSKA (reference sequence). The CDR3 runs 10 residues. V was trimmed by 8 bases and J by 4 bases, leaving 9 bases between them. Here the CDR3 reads CSSGGYEQYF. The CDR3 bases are TGCAGTTCCGGAGGTTACGAGCAGTACTTC.

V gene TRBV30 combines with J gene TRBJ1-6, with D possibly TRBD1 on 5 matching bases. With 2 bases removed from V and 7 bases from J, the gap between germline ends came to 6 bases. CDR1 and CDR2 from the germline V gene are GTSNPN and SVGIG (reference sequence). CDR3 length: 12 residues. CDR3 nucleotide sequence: TGTGCCTGGAGTCCAGGGAATTCACCCCTCCACTTT. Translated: CAWSPGNSPLHF.

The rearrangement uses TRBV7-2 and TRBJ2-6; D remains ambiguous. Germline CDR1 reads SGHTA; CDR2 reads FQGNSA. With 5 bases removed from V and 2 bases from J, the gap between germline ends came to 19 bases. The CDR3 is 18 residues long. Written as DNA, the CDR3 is TGTGCCAGCAGCACGAGGACGGGTAACGGCGCTGGGGCCAACGTCCTGACTTTC. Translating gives CASSTRTGNGAGANVLTF.

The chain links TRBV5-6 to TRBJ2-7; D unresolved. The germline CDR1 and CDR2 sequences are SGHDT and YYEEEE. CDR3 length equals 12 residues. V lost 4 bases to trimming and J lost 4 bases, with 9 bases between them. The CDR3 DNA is TGTGCCAGCAGCCGGCAAGAGTACGAGCAGTACTTC. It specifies CASSRQEYEQYF.

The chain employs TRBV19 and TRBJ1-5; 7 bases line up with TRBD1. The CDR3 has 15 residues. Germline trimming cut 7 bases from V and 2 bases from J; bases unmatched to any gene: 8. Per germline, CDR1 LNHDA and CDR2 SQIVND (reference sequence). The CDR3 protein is CASTSTGVGNQPQHF. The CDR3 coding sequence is TGTGCCAGTACCTCCACAGGGGTGGGCAATCAGCCCCAGCATTTT. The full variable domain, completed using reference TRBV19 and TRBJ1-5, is DGGITQSPKYLFRKEGQNVTLSCEQNLNHDAMYWYRQDPGQGLRLIYYSQIVNDFQKGDIAEGYSVSREKKESFPLTVTSAQKNPTAFYLCASTSTGVGNQPQHFGDGTRLSIL.

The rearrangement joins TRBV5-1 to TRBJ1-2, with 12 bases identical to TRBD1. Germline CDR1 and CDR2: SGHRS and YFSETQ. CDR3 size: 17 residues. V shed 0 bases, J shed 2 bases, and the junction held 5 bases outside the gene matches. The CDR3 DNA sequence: TGCGCCAGCAGCTTGGCCAGGGACAGGGGGCTAAACTATGGCTACACCTTC. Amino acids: CASSLARDRGLNYGYTF.

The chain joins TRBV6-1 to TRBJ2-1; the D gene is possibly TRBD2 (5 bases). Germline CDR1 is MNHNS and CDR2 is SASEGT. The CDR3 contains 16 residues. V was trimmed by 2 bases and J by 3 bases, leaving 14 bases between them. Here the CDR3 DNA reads TGTGCCAGCAGTGAACCGCTGGGAGTTAGCTACAATGAGCAGTTCTTC. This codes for CASSEPLGVSYNEQFF.